Listed here are 10 T cell receptor beta chains from one sample, sequenced in a study of OX40 agonist ivuxolimab in advanced cancers. Profiling relied on immunoSEQ multiplex PCR, and the TCRdb table lists in-frame clones only, not all of them. The sample carries about 110,000 clones, 91% recorded once. The starting material was CD4+ or CD8+ T cells sorted from blood, obtained in a trial of the OX40 agonist ivuxolimab. The receptors here all came from an adult with an advanced solid tumor such as melanoma, head and neck, liver or kidney cancer.

The chain couples TRBV29-1 to TRBJ2-7; 8 positions agree with TRBD1. Germline CDR1 and CDR2: SQVTM and ANQGSEA. The CDR3 totals 13 residues. V trimming: 6 bases; J trimming: 3 bases; junction bases outside the gene matches: 7. CDR3 coding DNA: TGCAGCGTCGGACAGGGTGACTTCTACGAGCAGTACTTC. The encoded protein is CSVGQGDFYEQYF.

This clone was observed a handful of times. This chain joins TRBV7-3 and TRBJ2-2, with a possible D match to TRBD1 (5 bases). V was shortened by 3 bases and J by 3 bases, with 8 bases between the two germline ends. CDR1 and CDR2 (germline): SGHTA, FQGTGA. This CDR3 contains 14 residues. In nucleotides, the CDR3 is TGTGCCAGCAGCTTGGAACAGGACACCGGGGAGCTGTTTTTT. It yields the protein CASSLEQDTGELFF.

The rearrangement joins TRBV19 to TRBJ1-2, with 9 positions matching TRBD1. The J segment lost 4 bases and the V segment lost 7 bases, leaving 10 bases of the junction unmatched. CDR1 and CDR2 from the germline V gene are LNHDA and SQIVND (reference sequence). This CDR3 contains 15 residues. CDR3 loop: CASIQSTGGLYGYTF. In DNA, the CDR3 is TGTGCCAGTATCCAATCGACAGGGGGACTCTATGGCTACACCTTC.

CDR3 nucleotide sequence: TGTGCCATCAGTGACGGTGCAACTAATGAAAAACTGTTTTTT. Its protein product is CAISDGATNEKLFF. J is TRBJ1-4 and V is TRBV10-3; D is uncertain. Trimming cost V 3 bases and J 0 bases, with 5 bases left between them. Germline-derived CDR1 and CDR2 are ENHRY and SYGVKD. The length of the CDR3 is 14 residues.

The chain carries TRBV14 and TRBJ2-7; no definite D call. CDR1 is SGHDN and CDR2 is FVKESK in the germline V gene. CDR3 length: 12 residues. The V gene lost 3 bases and the J gene lost 1 base, with 4 bases spanning the gap. CDR3 nucleotide sequence: TGTGCCAGCAGCCATACATCCTACGAGCAGTACTTC. This translates into CASSHTSYEQYF.

The chain links TRBV19 to TRBJ1-1; a weak D match, TRBD1 (6 bases). Deletions cut 4 bases from V and 14 bases from J, with 14 bases between. The CDR3 loop spans 11 amino acids. Germline V gene sequence: CDR1 LNHDA, CDR2 SQIVND (reference sequence). Here the CDR3 reads CASSSRTVTFF. CDR3 nucleotides: TGTGCCAGTAGTAGCAGGACAGTAACATTCTTT.

The chain recombines TRBV30 with TRBJ1-5; 9 nucleotides match TRBD1. V lost 5 bases and J lost 6; bases outside the gene matches: 8. Looked up from germline, CDR1 is GTSNPN and CDR2 is SVGIG (reference sequence). CDR3 length: 14 residues. DNA for the CDR3: TGTGCCTGGGAAGAACAGGGGGCCGGTCAGCCCCAGCATTTT. It codes for CAWEEQGAGQPQHF.

The chain joins TRBV18 to TRBJ1-1, with D perhaps TRBD1 (5 bases). The CDR3 is 15 amino acids. Germline values: CDR1 KGHSH, CDR2 LQKENI. V was clipped by 5 bases and J by 4 bases, with 17 bases between them. The DNA for the CDR3 is TGTGCCAGCTCAAGATCGGCCGGGGGAGCCACTGAAGCTTTCTTT. This sequence encodes CASSRSAGGATEAFF.

Note on this clone: Additional DNA sequences in this sample encode the identical CDR3. CDR3 in amino acids: CASSPDRVYNEQFF. CDR3 nucleotide sequence: TGCGCCAGCAGCCCGGACAGGGTTTACAATGAGCAGTTCTTC. The rearrangement joins TRBV5-1 to TRBJ2-1; 8 positions match TRBD1. Looked up from germline, CDR1 is SGHRS and CDR2 is YFSETQ. This CDR3 is built from 14 residues. With V trimmed by 4 bases and J by 4 bases, 4 bases remained unmatched.

This rearrangement joins TRBV18 to TRBJ2-7; 13 positions agree with TRBD2. V trimming: 3 bases; J trimming: 6 bases; junction bases outside the gene matches: 8. The CDR3 totals 16 residues. In germline, CDR1 is KGHSH, CDR2 LQKENI. In nucleotides, the CDR3 is TGTGCCAGCTCACCGGGACTAGCGGGGACCCTAGGCGAGCAGTACTTC. It codes for CASSPGLAGTLGEQYF.